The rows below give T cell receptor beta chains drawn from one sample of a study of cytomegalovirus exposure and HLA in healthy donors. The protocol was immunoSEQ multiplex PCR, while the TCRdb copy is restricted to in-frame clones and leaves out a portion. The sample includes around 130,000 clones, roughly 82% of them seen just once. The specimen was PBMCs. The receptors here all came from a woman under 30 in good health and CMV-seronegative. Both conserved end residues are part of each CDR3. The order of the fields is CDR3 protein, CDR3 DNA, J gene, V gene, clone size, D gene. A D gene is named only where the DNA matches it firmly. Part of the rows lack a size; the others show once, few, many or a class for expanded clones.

cdr3_aa: CASSQAPRGEYEQYF
cdr3_nt: TGCGCCAGCAGTCAAGCCCCTCGGGGGGAGTACGAGCAGTACTTC
j_call: TRBJ2-7
v_call: TRBV23-1
clone_size: -
d_call: TRBD2

cdr3_aa: CANRQAADTGELFF
cdr3_nt: TGTGCCAACCGACAGGCGGCGGACACCGGGGAGCTGTTTTTT
j_call: TRBJ2-2
v_call: TRBV6-5
clone_size: -
d_call: -

cdr3_aa: CAWSKRGRDTEAFF
cdr3_nt: TGTGCCTGGAGTAAGAGAGGGCGAGACACTGAAGCTTTCTTT
j_call: TRBJ1-1
v_call: TRBV30
clone_size: -
d_call: -

cdr3_aa: CASRGGINEQFF
cdr3_nt: TGTGCCAGCAGAGGCGGAATCAATGAGCAGTTCTTC
j_call: TRBJ2-1
v_call: TRBV13
clone_size: -
d_call: -

cdr3_aa: CASSLWRSTQYF
cdr3_nt: TGTGCCAGCAGCTTATGGAGATCAACGCAGTATTTT
j_call: TRBJ2-3
v_call: TRBV7-2
clone_size: -
d_call: -

cdr3_aa: CASSELAGRGHEQYF
cdr3_nt: TGTGCCAGCAGTGAACTAGCGGGGAGGGGGCACGAGCAGTACTTC
j_call: TRBJ2-7
v_call: TRBV6-1
clone_size: few
d_call: TRBD2

cdr3_aa: CASSFEGLTDTQYF
cdr3_nt: TGTGCCAGCAGCTTCGAGGGACTCACAGATACGCAGTATTTT
j_call: TRBJ2-3
v_call: TRBV5-5
clone_size: -
d_call: -

cdr3_aa: CASTNGRKTDTQYF
cdr3_nt: TGTGCCAGCACTAACGGGAGGAAGACAGATACGCAGTATTTT
j_call: TRBJ2-3
v_call: TRBV2
clone_size: once
d_call: TRBD2

cdr3_aa: CASTRDRDQPQHF
cdr3_nt: TGTGCCAGCACCCGCGACAGGGATCAGCCCCAGCATTTT
j_call: TRBJ1-5
v_call: TRBV6-5
clone_size: -
d_call: TRBD1

cdr3_aa: CASTPGQGILGANGLTF
cdr3_nt: TGTGCCAGCACCCCCGGACAGGGGATCCTCGGGGCCAACGGCCTGACTTTC
j_call: TRBJ2-6
v_call: TRBV2
clone_size: -
d_call: TRBD1

cdr3_aa: CASSYHTNSYEQYF
cdr3_nt: TGTGCCAGCAGTTACCACACCAACTCCTACGAGCAGTACTTC
j_call: TRBJ2-7
v_call: TRBV6-5
clone_size: -
d_call: -

cdr3_aa: CASSLRGLATAGETQYF
cdr3_nt: TGTGCTAGCAGCTTAAGAGGATTGGCGACAGCCGGCGAGACCCAGTACTTC
j_call: TRBJ2-5
v_call: TRBV7-7
clone_size: -
d_call: -

cdr3_aa: CAVGEASGRSDTQYF
cdr3_nt: TGCGCAGTTGGCGAGGCCAGCGGGAGGAGTGATACGCAGTATTTT
j_call: TRBJ2-3
v_call: TRBV10-1
clone_size: -
d_call: TRBD2

cdr3_aa: CASSSAGPLIYGYTF
cdr3_nt: TGTGCCAGCAGCTCCGCAGGGCCTCTGATCTATGGCTACACCTTC
j_call: TRBJ1-2
v_call: TRBV7-9
clone_size: -
d_call: -

cdr3_aa: CATSRDRGGSLKNTEAFF
cdr3_nt: TGTGCCACCAGCAGAGATCGGGGAGGGTCCCTCAAGAACACTGAAGCTTTCTTT
j_call: TRBJ1-1
v_call: TRBV15
clone_size: -
d_call: -

cdr3_aa: CASSLRGRDTEAFF
cdr3_nt: TGTGCCAGCAGCCTTAGAGGCAGGGACACTGAAGCTTTCTTT
j_call: TRBJ1-1
v_call: TRBV9
clone_size: -
d_call: -

cdr3_aa: CASSLEFGGRSQETQYF
cdr3_nt: TGCGCCAGCAGCTTAGAATTCGGGGGAAGGAGCCAAGAGACCCAGTACTTC
j_call: TRBJ2-5
v_call: TRBV5-1
clone_size: -
d_call: -

cdr3_aa: CASRPGSKKGEQYF
cdr3_nt: TGTGCCAGCAGACCGGGATCTAAAAAAGGCGAGCAGTACTTC
j_call: TRBJ2-7
v_call: TRBV6-1
clone_size: few
d_call: -

cdr3_aa: CASSWIETIAGLAGNEQFF
cdr3_nt: TGTGCCAGCAGCTGGATAGAAACTATAGCGGGTCTTGCGGGGAATGAGCAGTTCTTC
j_call: TRBJ2-1
v_call: TRBV5-6
clone_size: -
d_call: TRBD2

cdr3_aa: CSARHSLRGRNTGELFF
cdr3_nt: TGCAGCGCGCGTCATTCCCTCAGGGGGAGGAACACCGGGGAGCTGTTTTTT
j_call: TRBJ2-2
v_call: TRBV29-1
clone_size: -
d_call: TRBD1

cdr3_aa: CASSLGTGQQYF
cdr3_nt: TGTGCCAGCAGCCTTGGGACAGGGCAGCAGTACTTC
j_call: TRBJ2-7
v_call: TRBV5-4
clone_size: -
d_call: TRBD1

cdr3_aa: CASSIRTAEAFF
cdr3_nt: TGTGCCAGCAGCATTCGGACAGCTGAAGCTTTCTTT
j_call: TRBJ1-1
v_call: TRBV7-2
clone_size: -
d_call: -

cdr3_aa: CASSSRTKTGTSGYEQYF
cdr3_nt: TGTGCCAGCAGCTCCCGGACAAAAACCGGGACTAGCGGGTACGAGCAGTACTTC
j_call: TRBJ2-7
v_call: TRBV11-2
clone_size: -
d_call: TRBD2

cdr3_aa: CASSIQGADTQYF
cdr3_nt: TGTGCCAGTAGTATACAGGGGGCAGATACGCAGTATTTT
j_call: TRBJ2-3
v_call: TRBV19
clone_size: -
d_call: TRBD1

cdr3_aa: CASSQEIRGDAFF
cdr3_nt: TGCGCCAGCAGCCAAGAAATCAGGGGCGATGCTTTCTTT
j_call: TRBJ1-1
v_call: TRBV4-3
clone_size: -
d_call: -

cdr3_aa: CSVDTARGNYEQYF
cdr3_nt: TGCAGCGTTGACACCGCCCGGGGGAACTACGAGCAGTACTTC
j_call: TRBJ2-7
v_call: TRBV29-1
clone_size: -
d_call: -

cdr3_aa: CSVGQGADDYGYTF
cdr3_nt: TGCAGCGTCGGACAGGGGGCTGACGACTATGGCTACACCTTC
j_call: TRBJ1-2
v_call: TRBV29-1
clone_size: -
d_call: TRBD1

cdr3_aa: CASRRDSLGGYTF
cdr3_nt: TGTGCCAGCAGACGGGACTCACTCGGAGGCTACACCTTC
j_call: TRBJ1-2
v_call: TRBV5-8
clone_size: -
d_call: -

cdr3_aa: CASSVGEDRVAPLHF
cdr3_nt: TGTGCCAGCAGCGTAGGAGAGGACAGGGTGGCACCCCTCCACTTT
j_call: TRBJ1-6
v_call: TRBV9
clone_size: once
d_call: TRBD1

cdr3_aa: CASSRRVRQPQHF
cdr3_nt: TGTGCCAGCAGTAGGAGGGTAAGACAGCCCCAGCATTTT
j_call: TRBJ1-5
v_call: TRBV6-5
clone_size: -
d_call: -

cdr3_aa: CASSRDSSYGYTF
cdr3_nt: TGTGCCAGCAGTCGGGACAGCTCATATGGCTACACCTTC
j_call: TRBJ1-2
v_call: TRBV6-5
clone_size: -
d_call: TRBD1

cdr3_aa: CASSLSMGQRVAFF
cdr3_nt: TGTGCCAGCAGCCTATCGATGGGACAACGAGTGGCTTTCTTT
j_call: TRBJ1-1
v_call: TRBV6-5
clone_size: -
d_call: -

cdr3_aa: CASTAQGNYGYTF
cdr3_nt: TGTGCCAGCACCGCCCAGGGTAACTATGGCTACACCTTC
j_call: TRBJ1-2
v_call: TRBV7-9
clone_size: -
d_call: -

cdr3_aa: CASSPPDSEETQYF
cdr3_nt: TGTGCCAGCTCACCACCGGACAGCGAAGAGACCCAGTACTTC
j_call: TRBJ2-5
v_call: TRBV18
clone_size: -
d_call: -

cdr3_aa: CASSPGTGDYNEQFF
cdr3_nt: TGTGCCAGCAGTCCCGGGACAGGGGACTACAATGAGCAGTTCTTC
j_call: TRBJ2-1
v_call: TRBV7-7
clone_size: few
d_call: TRBD1

cdr3_aa: CASSFREPTNEKLFF
cdr3_nt: TGCGCCAGCAGCTTCCGGGAGCCGACTAATGAAAAACTGTTTTTT
j_call: TRBJ1-4
v_call: TRBV5-1
clone_size: -
d_call: -

cdr3_aa: CASTPTSGSSEQYF
cdr3_nt: TGCGCCAGCACTCCGACTAGCGGGAGCTCCGAGCAGTACTTC
j_call: TRBJ2-7
v_call: TRBV10-2
clone_size: few
d_call: TRBD2

cdr3_aa: CASSLDSDYGYTF
cdr3_nt: TGCGCCAGCAGCCTAGACAGCGACTATGGCTACACCTTC
j_call: TRBJ1-2
v_call: TRBV5-1
clone_size: -
d_call: -

cdr3_aa: CASSAGVGGTEAFF
cdr3_nt: TGTGCCAGCAGTGCAGGGGTAGGGGGCACTGAAGCTTTCTTT
j_call: TRBJ1-1
v_call: TRBV6-1
clone_size: -
d_call: -

cdr3_aa: CASSWNRDTGELFF
cdr3_nt: TGTGCCAGCTCTTGGAACAGAGACACCGGGGAGCTGTTTTTT
j_call: TRBJ2-2
v_call: TRBV6-1
clone_size: once
d_call: -

cdr3_aa: CASSEGGNTEAFF
cdr3_nt: TGTGCCAGCAGCGAAGGGGGGAACACTGAAGCTTTCTTT
j_call: TRBJ1-1
v_call: TRBV9
clone_size: -
d_call: -

cdr3_aa: CASSGRGSGGRSTYEQYF
cdr3_nt: TGTGCCAGCAGCGGGAGGGGGTCGGGCGGGAGGAGTACCTACGAGCAGTACTTC
j_call: TRBJ2-7
v_call: TRBV7-2
clone_size: -
d_call: TRBD2